These T cell receptor beta chains were read from a single sample in a study of beta chain features in type 1 diabetes. Produced via immunoSEQ multiplex PCR; TCRdb's table is partial and in-frame only. Of 600,000 to 700,000 clones listed, 12% are singletons. Sequencing input: naive CD4+ T cells from blood. These receptors all stem from a man younger than 40 with type 1 diabetes. The CDR3 runs from the conserved cysteine through the conserved F or W. Each record gives: CDR3 length, clone size, D gene, V gene, J gene, CDR3 DNA, CDR3 protein. A D gene is named only where the DNA matches it firmly. Not every row has a clone size; where given, it reads once, few, many or a size class.

len: 16; abundance: few; d_gene: .; v_gene: TRBV19; j_gene: TRBJ1-4; CDR3nt: TGTGCCAGTAGTGATTTCCGGCTCCCGATTCGGGAAAAACTGTTTTTT; CDR3aa: CASSDFRLPIREKLFF
len: 16; abundance: few; d_gene: .; v_gene: TRBV6-1; j_gene: TRBJ2-2; CDR3nt: TGTGCCAGCAGTGAATTTGAGGCGGCGAACACCGGGGAGCTGTTTTTT; CDR3aa: CASSEFEAANTGELFF
len: 15; abundance: few; d_gene: TRBD2; v_gene: TRBV4-2; j_gene: TRBJ2-1; CDR3nt: TGTGCCAGCAGCCAAGAACTAGCGGGGGGTTATGAGCAGTTCTTC; CDR3aa: CASSQELAGGYEQFF
len: 15; abundance: few; d_gene: .; v_gene: TRBV9; j_gene: TRBJ1-1; CDR3nt: TGTGCCAGCAGCGCTCGGGGCAGCGTGAACACTGAAGCTTTCTTT; CDR3aa: CASSARGSVNTEAFF
len: 15; abundance: .; d_gene: TRBD1; v_gene: TRBV6-5; j_gene: TRBJ1-2; CDR3nt: TGTGCCAGCAGGCGGACAGGGGGAGATTTCGGTGGCTACACCTTC; CDR3aa: CASRRTGGDFGGYTF
len: 12; abundance: few; d_gene: .; v_gene: TRBV5-6; j_gene: TRBJ1-2; CDR3nt: TGTGCCAGCAGCTTCCAAAGGTATGGCTACACCTTC; CDR3aa: CASSFQRYGYTF
len: 14; abundance: .; d_gene: .; v_gene: TRBV25-1; j_gene: TRBJ1-5; CDR3nt: TGTGCCAGCAGTGACAGGGGTCCCAATCAGCCCCAGCATTTT; CDR3aa: CASSDRGPNQPQHF
len: 16; abundance: few; d_gene: TRBD1; v_gene: TRBV5-1; j_gene: TRBJ2-2; CDR3nt: TGCGCCAGCAGCGCTTCCGACAGGGGCAACCCCGGGGAGCTGTTTTTT; CDR3aa: CASSASDRGNPGELFF
len: 15; abundance: .; d_gene: TRBD1; v_gene: TRBV28; j_gene: TRBJ2-3; CDR3nt: TGTGCCAGCAAATCCCTCGGACAGGGCTCAGATACGCAGTATTTT; CDR3aa: CASKSLGQGSDTQYF
len: 14; abundance: few; d_gene: .; v_gene: TRBV4-1; j_gene: TRBJ1-3; CDR3nt: TGCGCCAGCAGCCCGACAGGTGCTGGAAACACCATATATTTT; CDR3aa: CASSPTGAGNTIYF
len: 13; abundance: .; d_gene: .; v_gene: TRBV2; j_gene: TRBJ1-5; CDR3nt: TGTGCCAGCAGTCCGATGTCGGTTCAGCCCCAGCATTTT; CDR3aa: CASSPMSVQPQHF
len: 16; abundance: .; d_gene: .; v_gene: TRBV7-2; j_gene: TRBJ2-3; CDR3nt: TGTGCCAGCAGCTTAAAACTAGCTGGGAGCACAGATACGCAGTATTTT; CDR3aa: CASSLKLAGSTDTQYF
len: 14; abundance: .; d_gene: TRBD1; v_gene: TRBV7-9; j_gene: TRBJ2-3; CDR3nt: TGTGCCAGCAGCCGGGACAGGGGATCAGATACGCAGTATTTT; CDR3aa: CASSRDRGSDTQYF
len: 16; abundance: .; d_gene: .; v_gene: TRBV9; j_gene: TRBJ1-3; CDR3nt: TGTGCCAGCAGCGTAGATACGGGGCGCACTGGAAACACCATATATTTT; CDR3aa: CASSVDTGRTGNTIYF
len: 14; abundance: .; d_gene: .; v_gene: TRBV7-2; j_gene: TRBJ1-5; CDR3nt: TGTGCCAGCAGCTTAGGGGAGGGCCATCAGCCCCAGCATTTT; CDR3aa: CASSLGEGHQPQHF
len: 12; abundance: few; d_gene: .; v_gene: TRBV28; j_gene: TRBJ2-1; CDR3nt: TGTGCCAGCGGGCCGCTTTACAATGAGCAGTTCTTC; CDR3aa: CASGPLYNEQFF